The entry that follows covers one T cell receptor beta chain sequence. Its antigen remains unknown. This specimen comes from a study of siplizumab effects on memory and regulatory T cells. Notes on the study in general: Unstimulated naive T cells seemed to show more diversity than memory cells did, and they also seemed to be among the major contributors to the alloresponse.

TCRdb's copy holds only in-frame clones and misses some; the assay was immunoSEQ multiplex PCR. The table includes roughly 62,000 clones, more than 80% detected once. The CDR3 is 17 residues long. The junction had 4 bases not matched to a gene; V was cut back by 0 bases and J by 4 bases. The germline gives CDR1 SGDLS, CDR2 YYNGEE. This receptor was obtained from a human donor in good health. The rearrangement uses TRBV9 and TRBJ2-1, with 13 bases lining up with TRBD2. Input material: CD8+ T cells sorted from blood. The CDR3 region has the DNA TGTGCCAGCAGCGTAGGGACTAGCGGGAGTGCGTACAATGAGCAGTTCTTC. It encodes CASSVGTSGSAYNEQFF.